A single count supports the clone carrying this TCR beta chain. Trimming at V came to 2 bases and at J to 2 bases, leaving 5 bases not matched to a gene. CDR1 and CDR2 from the germline V gene are KGHSH and LQKENI. This CDR3 contains 17 residues. This entry comes from a study of blood T cell repertoires in COVID-19. Study overall: COVID-19 samples from acute and convalescent phases originated in the United States, Italy and Spain. T cells, B-cell-depleted T cells, or PBMCs provided the cDNA or gDNA that served as material.

Source study methods: Using reference gene primer amplification, nucleated cell counts were estimated. Produced via immunoSEQ multiplex PCR; TCRdb's table is partial and in-frame only. V, J and clone size are taken as reported in that table, and D and trimming were inferred from the DNA itself. The data contain about 250,000 clones, roughly 87% of them singletons. Sequencing was carried out using peripheral blood. J is TRBJ2-3 and V is TRBV18, with 12 bases aligning to TRBD2. This receptor was taken from a woman in her thirties or forties who had recovered from COVID-19. The CDR3 DNA sequence: TGTGCCAGCTCACCAGAGGGACTAGCGGGTACCACAGATACGCAGTATTTT. Translated: CASSPEGLAGTTDTQYF.